This T cell receptor (beta chain) was recovered during a study of human T cells and chemical hapten exposure. Study-wide background: Donors were sensitized with 2% DPC on the upper inner arm. Each week of the roughly 23-week study, patients had diphenylcyclopropenone applied to the scalp.

This clonotype was counted ten times or more. Time point noted: patch test 1, 2 weeks after DPC sensitization. The treatment here: therapeutic diphenylcyclopropenone sensitization with weekly scalp DPC. Alopecia patients deemed DPC-suitable, aged 18 to 70, excluding pregnancy. This CDR3 contains 12 residues. V was pared by 8 bases and J by 6 bases, with 2 bases of the junction left unmatched. CDR1 is MNHNS, CDR2 SASEGT, per germline. TCRdb independently ran MiXCR on the RACE reads; one entry per CDR3 protein. The data hold about 380,000 distinct CDR3 sequences, with roughly 4.8% observed a single time.

This clonotype was sampled from a woman between 50 and 59 years old with alopecia areata. Some clones in this sample may be carry-over from other donors' samples. This specimen was whole blood, taken in connection with sensitization to the hapten diphenylcyclopropenone (DPC). The V gene is TRBV6-1, the J gene TRBJ2-1; 9 bases agree with TRBD1. CDR3 protein: CASLDRGNEQFF. The CDR3 DNA reads TGTGCCAGCCTGGACAGGGGCAATGAGCAGTTCTTC.